The T cell receptor (beta chain) described here comes from a study of CD8 T cells in ankylosing spondylitis. Study results and limitations: Ankylosing spondylitis blood seemed to carry a telltale TCR beta motif made of seven or eight highly homologous variants. Within peripheral blood, clones linked to disease were CD8+ and relatively rare. Some of these motif variants have turned up before, in reports on reactive arthritis synovial fluid and blood.

The CDR3 contains 14 residues. In germline, CDR1 is SNHLY, CDR2 FYNNEI. Trimming cost V 2 bases and J 2 bases, with 8 bases left between them. It was by quantitative 5'-RACE with molecular barcodes that TCR beta libraries were made. In TCRdb, the 5' RACE reads were re-called with MiXCR into one record per CDR3 protein. The table records over 600,000 distinct CDR3 sequences, roughly 19% of them present only once. On this clonotype itself: Its antigen is not identified.

This receptor was identified in a male donor with ankylosing spondylitis. The specimen was blood, either unsorted or a sorted T cell fraction (not recorded which). The chain recombines TRBV2 with TRBJ2-3; D may be TRBD2 (5 bases). CDR3 nucleotides: TGTGCCAGCAGTGAAAGAGGGAACACAGATACGCAGTATTTT. This translates into CASSERGNTDTQYF.